This T cell receptor (beta chain) was captured by sequencing in a study of T cell responses to AZD1222 COVID-19 vaccine. Whole-study results and caveats: Most donors were white British, females outnumbered males, and clonal diversity was possibly underestimated.

TCRdb's table, derived via immunoSEQ multiplex PCR, lists solely in-frame clones and lacks some. The sample comprises around 190,000 clones, approximately 90% of which are singletons, and about 1.8% rests with the top ten. Second doses that came at about 4 or about 12 weeks were put together. In the case of this clone: Its specificity is not known.

CDR1 is SGHTA, CDR2 FQGNSA, per germline. V shed 6 bases and J 2 bases; nucleotides not matched to a gene: 6. This CDR3 contains 15 residues. The specimen comprised peripheral blood, sampled 28 days after the second AZD1222 dose. This sequence originates from an adult who received the AZD1222 COVID-19 vaccine. This chain connects TRBV7-2 to TRBJ1-3, with TRBD1 identical over 8 bases. CDR3 coding DNA: TGTGCCAGCAGTCAAGGACAGGGTACTGGAAACACCATATATTTT. It specifies CASSQGQGTGNTIYF.